This T cell receptor (beta chain) derives from a study of early T cells in non-severe SARS-CoV-2 infection. Study-level information: With bulk RNA from unsorted whole blood as input, sequencing yielded unpaired chains.

Researchers tagged individual cDNA molecules with unique molecular identifiers. TCRdb recomputed calls from the 5' RACE reads with MiXCR, one row per CDR3 protein. The table lists about 77,000 distinct CDR3 sequences, around 9.9% of them singletons. This clonotype was recorded many times. Its matching antigen is unknown. Whole-study results and caveats: The VDJdb matching leaned toward anti-spike CD8 responses and overlooked private and CD4 specificities.

The sequence was collected from an adult who was a healthcare worker with PCR-confirmed SARS-CoV-2 infection or an uninfected control (not recorded which). The specimen sequenced was whole blood.

The CDR3 coding sequence is TGTGCCAGCAGCGACTGGGACACAAACACAGATACGCAGTATTTT. Translating it yields CASSDWDTNTDTQYF. The chain couples TRBV5-4 to TRBJ2-3; D might be TRBD1 (6 bases). From germline, CDR1 is SGHNT and CDR2 YYREEE (reference sequence). Trimming took off 4 bases at V and 2 bases at J, with 14 bases between the two ends. The CDR3 extends over 15 amino acids.